Sequencing of this T cell receptor (beta chain) was carried out in a study of cytomegalovirus exposure and HLA in healthy donors. Whole-study context: Around 190 million T cells yielded roughly 100 million unique TCR beta sequences, as an earlier analysis found. The Caucasian-associated ancestry cluster held more than 80% of 300 to 450 genotyped donors.

13 Jbeta primers and 60 Vbeta primers were used for the PCR. Using immunoSEQ multiplex PCR, the repertoire was profiled, and TCRdb retains in-frame clones only, with some absent. The sample lists under 150,000 clones, about 79% seen once, with roughly 2% in the top ten. Whole-study findings and limits: A few chains tied to CMV proved CMV antigen-specific in vitro.

This clone was seen a few times. Antigen unknown. Specimen: PBMCs. This clonotype originated in a man between 18 and 29 years old in good health and CMV-seronegative.

The CDR3 spells CASSQEGPLAGYNEQFF. The CDR3 DNA reads as TGTGCCAGCAGCCAAGAAGGTCCGCTAGCGGGCTACAATGAGCAGTTCTTC. The J gene is TRBJ2-1, the V gene TRBV5-4; 8 bases align to TRBD2. J gave up 3 bases and V 4 bases, and 12 bases lay outside the gene matches. The germline V gene has CDR1 SGHNT and CDR2 YYREEE (reference sequence). The CDR3 totals 17 residues.